What follows is one TCR beta chain and its context. Its matching antigen is unknown. Live CD3+CD8+TCRalphabeta+ cells were sorted into four subsets by PD-1 and/or TIGIT. The data belong to a study of circulating CD8 cells and anti-PD-1 response in melanoma. Study summary: Responders had complete or partial responses; non-responders had stable or progressive disease.

Broader study findings: TIGIT repertoires were least diverse, DNEG repertoires most diverse. Peptide assays on expanded sorted subsets replaced tumor-based reactivity testing. Generally, no replicate experiments were performed.

Germline CDR1 is KGHSH and CDR2 is LQKENI. This CDR3 is 14 amino acids long. V gave up 2 bases and J gave up 11 bases, with 13 bases separating them. TCR libraries were prepared from 15 ng of total RNA with the QIAseq Immune Repertoire TCR panel. TCRdb ran MiXCR on the reads and lists one entry per CDR3 protein. This sample has over 400 distinct CDR3 sequences, with 7.8% found just once. The chain is built from TRBV18 and TRBJ1-6; D possibly corresponds to TRBD1 (6 bases). The sequence was obtained from a human donor with melanoma. This material consisted of CD8+ T cells from PBMCs, taken at baseline or after one month of anti-PD-1 therapy (not recorded which). The CDR3 nucleotides are TGTGCCAGCTCACCAGTGGACGAGGGGGCACCCCTCCACTTT. Encoded protein: CASSPVDEGAPLHF.